One sample yielded the 5 T cell receptor beta chains listed below, sequenced in a study of blood T cell repertoires in COVID-19. Generated by immunoSEQ multiplex PCR, the TCRdb table keeps only in-frame clones and is missing some. This table holds fewer than 250,000 clones, about 89% found once. Sequences were obtained from PBMCs or T cells enriched from blood (not recorded which). The receptors derive from a woman aged 18-29 years who had recovered from COVID-19.

The DNA for the CDR3 is TGTGCCAGCAGCTTAGACTGGGGGCGGCTTCGTCTCGAGCAGTACTTC. Protein sequence: CASSLDWGRLRLEQYF. The V call is TRBV11-2, the J call TRBJ2-7, with TRBD1 as a possible D gene (6 bases). The V end was cut by 0 bases, the J end by 6 bases, with 18 bases between. Looked up from germline, CDR1 is SGHAT and CDR2 is FQNNGV. The CDR3 has 16 amino acids.

This sequence joins TRBV6-6 and TRBJ2-7, with 9 bases matching TRBD1. CDR1 is MNHNY and CDR2 is SVGAGI in the germline V gene (reference sequence). With V trimmed by 6 bases and J by 5 bases, 8 bases remained unmatched. CDR3 size: 14 residues. Here the CDR3 reads CASRVGQGSDEQYF. DNA for the CDR3: TGTGCCAGCAGGGTGGGACAGGGTAGCGACGAGCAGTACTTC.

The chain has TRBV9 and TRBJ2-3, with 9 nucleotides matching TRBD2. V gave up 0 bases and J gave up 2 bases; unmatched junction bases: 10. This CDR3 contains 18 residues. Germline V lookup: CDR1 SGDLS, CDR2 YYNGEE. The CDR3 DNA sequence: TGTGCCAGCAGCGTAGTGAGTAGCGGGGGAGGAATCACAGATACGCAGTATTTT. This codes for CASSVVSSGGGITDTQYF.

The chain joins TRBV5-1 to TRBJ1-1, with 7 positions matching TRBD1. Germline CDR1 reads SGHRS; CDR2 reads YFSETQ. There are 14 residues in the CDR3. V shed 0 bases, J shed 7 bases, and the junction held 6 bases outside the gene matches. As DNA, the CDR3 is TGCGCCAGCAGCTTGGGACAGGGAATTGATGAAGCTTTCTTT. It yields the protein CASSLGQGIDEAFF.

V usage is TRBV7-9 and J usage is TRBJ2-1; 7 nucleotides line up with TRBD2. With V trimmed by 2 bases and J by 0 bases, 4 bases remained unmatched. Germline CDR1 and CDR2: SEHNR and FQNEAQ (reference sequence). There are 16 residues in the CDR3. The DNA for the CDR3 is TGTGCCAGCAGCTTAATAGGGGAGGGCTCCTACAATGAGCAGTTCTTC. It encodes CASSLIGEGSYNEQFF.